This T cell receptor beta chain was sequenced in a study of cytomegalovirus exposure and HLA in healthy donors. Both 60 Vbeta primers and 13 Jbeta primers went into the PCR. Clones were read by immunoSEQ multiplex PCR, and TCRdb kept only the in-frame ones, dropping some. The sample holds about 120,000 clones; 9% to 10% are singletons and the top ten take 3% to 3.5%. This clone was observed a few times. Antigen specificity is unknown. Each donor's status was that of a healthy bone marrow donor. Donors likely had unrecorded immune exposures despite being nominally healthy when sampled. Study-wide results and limits: Rare TCR sequences predominated, though certain public TCRs were found in many donors. Follow-up analysis found HLA locus-dependent TCR association rates, highest for DRB1 and lowest for HLA-C.

Sequenced: PBMCs. The TCR was taken from a man aged 25-40 years in good health and CMV-seronegative.

CDR3 coding DNA: TGTGCCAGCGTTTGGGGGGGAGATACTAACTATGGCTACACCTTC. It specifies CASVWGGDTNYGYTF. The chain has TRBV7-9 and TRBJ1-2, with D possibly TRBD1 on 5 matching bases. V was pared by 8 bases and J by 0 bases, with 16 bases between. This CDR3 contains 15 residues. Germline loops: CDR1 SEHNR, CDR2 FQNEAQ (reference sequence).